The rows below give T cell receptor beta chains drawn from one sample of a study of blood T cells in healthy people across ages. TCRdb recomputed calls from the 5' RACE reads with MiXCR, one row per CDR3 protein. The sample gives some 1.6 million distinct CDR3 sequences, about 35% of which show up once; around 11% is in the top ten. The source material was blood. Source of these receptors: a woman aged 25-40 years in good health. Both conserved end residues are part of each CDR3. Each record gives: V gene, D gene, J gene, clone size, CDR3 protein, CDR3 DNA. The D gene is left open where the match is weak. Size values are once, few and many counts, or a class for expanded clones, and some rows have none.

TRBV6-6	-	TRBJ2-4	-	CASSPVIAKNIQYF	TGTGCCAGCAGCCCTGTTATAGCCAAAAACATTCAGTACTTC
TRBV11-2	-	TRBJ2-7	few	CASSPWTRGDEQYF	TGTGCCAGCAGCCCCTGGACCAGAGGAGACGAGCAGTACTTC
TRBV11-2	-	TRBJ2-7	-	CASSQFGGQTYEQYF	TGTGCCAGCAGCCAATTTGGTGGACAGACGTACGAGCAGTACTTC
TRBV20-1	-	TRBJ1-4	-	CSAREATVREKLFF	TGCAGTGCTAGAGAAGCCACAGTTCGGGAAAAACTGTTTTTT
TRBV7-8	-	TRBJ1-6	few	CASSLLPSEVSPLHF	TGTGCCAGCAGCTTACTCCCGTCCGAAGTATCACCCCTCCACTTT
TRBV5-1	TRBD2	TRBJ2-3	-	CASSSNRLAGGLFLTQYF	TGCGCCAGCAGCTCTAACCGACTAGCGGGGGGGCTATTCCTAACGCAGTATTTT
TRBV5-1	TRBD1	TRBJ2-7	-	CASSWGLGTGVDEQYF	TGCGCCAGCAGCTGGGGTCTCGGGACAGGGGTCGACGAGCAGTACTTC
TRBV5-1	-	TRBJ2-3	-	CASSLAGPYGGDTQYF	TGCGCCAGCAGCTTGGCCGGGCCCTACGGCGGAGATACGCAGTATTTT
TRBV4-1	-	TRBJ2-5	-	CASSQVEQAPLYF	TGCGCCAGCAGCCAAGTTGAGCAGGCTCCCCTGTACTTC
TRBV12-3/TRBV12-4	-	TRBJ1-6	few	CASTAGGRGSPLHF	TGTGCCAGCACCGCCGGGGGACGGGGTTCACCCCTCCACTTT
TRBV5-1	TRBD1	TRBJ2-5	-	CAGSLGDRNQETQYF	TGCGCCGGCAGCTTGGGGGACAGGAACCAAGAGACCCAGTACTTC
TRBV9	-	TRBJ2-1	few	CATKTGFINEQFF	TGTGCCACGAAAACAGGGTTTATCAATGAGCAGTTCTTC
TRBV9	TRBD2	TRBJ2-7	-	CASSVEPAGGNEQYF	TGTGCCAGCAGCGTAGAACCAGCGGGAGGTAACGAGCAGTACTTC
TRBV2	-	TRBJ1-6	few	CASSDEGDNSPLHF	TGTGCCAGCAGTGATGAAGGGGATAATTCACCCCTCCACTTT
TRBV6-1	-	TRBJ1-1	-	CASSEEATDLEAFF	TGTGCCAGCAGTGAAGAGGCGACGGACCTTGAAGCTTTCTTT
TRBV5-5	-	TRBJ2-3	many	CASSLDGGADTQYF	TGTGCCAGCAGCTTGGATGGGGGAGCAGATACGCAGTATTTT
TRBV20-1	TRBD1	TRBJ1-4	few	CSARDGGTGSEKLFF	TGCAGTGCTAGAGATGGGGGGACAGGGAGTGAAAAACTGTTTTTT